These 30 T cell receptor beta chains were all obtained from the same sample, sequenced in a study of blood T cell repertoires in COVID-19. Repertoires were generated with immunoSEQ multiplex PCR, while TCRdb's copy carries only in-frame clones and drops some. This sample has 55,000 to 75,000 clones, with 82% found just once. Sequencing used peripheral blood. The receptors shown here come from a man older than 75 with active COVID-19.

The chain joins TRBV5-4 to TRBJ2-5; 7 bases fit TRBD2. J lost 1 base, V lost 3 bases, and 12 bases had no gene match. The CDR3 totals 17 residues. The germline V gene has CDR1 SGHNT and CDR2 YYREEE (reference sequence). CDR3 nucleotides: TGTGCCAGCAGCTCCCGCGGAGGACTAGGGAGCCAAGAGACCCAGTACTTC. It specifies CASSSRGGLGSQETQYF.

The genes are TRBV6-5 and TRBJ1-6, with TRBD1 matching 9 bases. Per the germline V gene, CDR1 is MNHEY and CDR2 is SVGAGI. The length of the CDR3 is 16 residues. Trimming cost V 0 bases and J 7 bases; bases outside gene matches: 4. CDR3 residues: CASSYSQGQGNSPLHF. The CDR3 nucleotides are TGTGCCAGCAGTTACTCGCAGGGACAGGGAAATTCACCCCTCCACTTT.

This clone was counted between two and nine times. The rearrangement joins TRBV6-2 or TRBV6-3 to TRBJ2-7; maybe TRBD1 (6 bases). Trimming removed 6 bases at V and 12 bases at J, with 18 bases between. Per germline, CDR1 MNHEY and CDR2 SVGEGT. This CDR3 spans 12 amino acids. CDR3 region: CASSEGHPILYF. CDR3 DNA sequence: TGTGCCAGCAGCGAGGGACACCCGATTCTGTACTTC.

The chain employs TRBV5-1 and TRBJ1-1, with D possibly matching TRBD1 (5 bases). CDR3 length equals 14 residues. CDR1 is SGHRS and CDR2 is YFSETQ in the germline V gene. V shed 3 bases and J shed 1 base, with 10 bases lying between them. CDR3: CASSYQDRNTEAFF. The CDR3 DNA reads as TGCGCCAGCAGCTATCAAGACAGGAACACTGAAGCTTTCTTT.

This chain uses TRBV23-1 with TRBJ2-7; TRBD2 matches at 7 bases. TRBV23-1 is noted as an ORF with a role that remains uncertain. This CDR3 has 19 residues. The V gene end was trimmed by 1 base and the J gene end by 4 bases; junction bases not matched to a gene: 19. This CDR3 reads CASSQYNRRCGRRSYEQYF. The CDR3, as DNA: TGCGCCAGCAGTCAATATAACCGGCGATGCGGGAGAAGGTCTTACGAGCAGTACTTC.

This chain uses TRBV27 with TRBJ2-7; 10 bases align to TRBD1. V shed 6 bases and J 6 bases; nucleotides not matched to a gene: 11. Germline CDR1 is MNHEY and CDR2 is SMNVEV (reference sequence). The CDR3 consists of 15 residues. CDR3 amino acids: CASRPLGTGEFEQYF. In nucleotides, the CDR3 is TGTGCCAGCAGACCCCTGGGGACAGGGGAATTCGAGCAGTACTTC.

The chain recombines TRBV9 with TRBJ2-7; 9 positions agree with TRBD2. Per germline, CDR1 SGDLS and CDR2 YYNGEE. Unmatched junction bases numbered 3, after V lost 3 bases and J lost 5 bases. CDR3 size: 13 residues. CDR3 bases: TGTGCCAGCAGCGCTCCTAGCGGGGACGAGCAGTACTTC. Translation: CASSAPSGDEQYF.

This clone was counted once. The chain carries TRBV27 and TRBJ2-7; a weak D match, TRBD2 (5 bases). The CDR3 has 14 amino acids. Germline assignment: CDR1 MNHEY and CDR2 SMNVEV (reference sequence). Trimming cost V 5 bases and J 5 bases, with 16 bases left between them. The CDR3, as DNA: TGTGCCAGCAGTCCACCCGGGATATGGAACGAGCAGTACTTC. Translated, it gives CASSPPGIWNEQYF.

The chain combines TRBV10-3 with TRBJ2-3; 12 nucleotides line up with TRBD2. This CDR3 contains 18 residues. With 6 bases clipped from V and 2 bases from J, the junction kept 12 bases outside the gene matches. The germline V gene has CDR1 ENHRY and CDR2 SYGVKD. The CDR3 reads CAISSSGGAIWVTDTQYF. In nucleotides, the CDR3 is TGTGCCATCAGCTCTAGCGGGGGGGCCATATGGGTCACAGATACGCAGTATTTT.

The chain couples TRBV5-5 to TRBJ1-6; 8 bases align to TRBD1. CDR1 and CDR2 from the germline V gene are SGHKS and YYEKEE (reference sequence). With 6 bases clipped from V and 10 bases from J, the junction kept 9 bases outside the gene matches. The CDR3 runs 14 residues. The CDR3 region is CASTGTGMESPLHF. The CDR3 region has the DNA TGTGCCAGCACCGGGACAGGAATGGAATCACCCCTCCACTTT.

The count of this clone is one. J is TRBJ2-6 and V is TRBV6-2 or TRBV6-3, with 9 bases fitting TRBD1. V lost 6 bases to trimming and J lost 1 base; unmatched junction nucleotides: 10. Germline CDR1 is MNHEY and CDR2 is SVGEGT. This CDR3 is built from 18 residues. The CDR3: CASSTGTGTVSGANVLTF. The CDR3 DNA follows: TGTGCCAGCAGCACTGGGACAGGGACCGTTTCTGGGGCCAACGTCCTGACTTTC.

The chain couples TRBV9 to TRBJ1-3; D is unclear. Trimming left V 0 bases short and J 1 base short, with 5 bases between. The CDR3 has 14 residues. CDR1 SGDLS and CDR2 YYNGEE come from the germline V gene. Here the CDR3 reads CASSVDLSGNTIYF. The CDR3 DNA sequence: TGTGCCAGCAGCGTAGACTTGTCTGGAAACACCATATATTTT.

This chain connects TRBV15 to TRBJ2-3; the match to TRBD2 covers 7 bases. The CDR3 has 13 residues. Germline-derived CDR1 and CDR2 are LNHNV and YYDKDF (reference sequence). Unmatched junction bases numbered 0, after V lost 3 bases and J lost 3 bases. CDR3 loop: CATSSGGTDTQYF. CDR3 nucleotides: TGTGCCACCAGCAGCGGGGGGACAGATACGCAGTATTTT. Supplemented by reference TRBV15 and TRBJ2-3, the full variable domain reads DAMVIQNPRYQVTQFGKPVTLSCSQTLNHNVMYWYQQKSSQAPKLLFHYYDKDFNNEADTPDNFQSRRPNTSFCFLDIRSPGLGDTAMYLCATSSGGTDTQYFGPGTRLTVL.

The chain carries TRBV7-8 and TRBJ2-5, with no clear D. Per the germline V gene, CDR1 is SGHVS and CDR2 is FQNEAQ. Trimming shortened V by 2 bases and J by 1 base, and 5 bases separated the two germline ends. This CDR3 is 13 amino acids long. DNA for the CDR3: TGTGCCAGCAGCTTACAGGCCCAAGAGACCCAGTACTTC. Protein: CASSLQAQETQYF.

The CDR3 reads CAWSVPGVAQPQHF. The CDR3 DNA is TGTGCCTGGAGTGTACCAGGGGTGGCTCAGCCCCAGCATTTT. The rearrangement uses TRBV30 and TRBJ1-5, with D possibly being TRBD1 (6 bases). CDR1 and CDR2 (germline): GTSNPN, SVGIG (reference sequence). This CDR3 has 14 residues. The V end was cut by 0 bases, the J end by 6 bases, with 12 bases between.

J is TRBJ2-3 and V is TRBV6-2 or TRBV6-3, with a possible D match to TRBD1 (6 bases). Germline CDR1 is MNHEY and CDR2 is SVGEGT. The CDR3 runs 15 residues. The ends were cut back, 4 bases at V and 2 bases at J, with 13 bases in the middle. In DNA, the CDR3 is TGTGCCAGCAGTTTAGCCCGGGACAACACAGATACGCAGTATTTT. It encodes CASSLARDNTDTQYF.

This clone was seen more than once but under ten times. CDR3 region: CASSLSLASYGYTF. CDR3 DNA: TGTGCCAGCAGCTTGTCGCTGGCCTCCTATGGCTACACCTTC. V usage is TRBV5-6 and J usage is TRBJ1-2; D remains ambiguous. The germline V gene encodes CDR1 SGHDT and CDR2 YYEEEE. The CDR3 is made up of 14 amino acids. V was clipped by 1 base and J by 4 bases, with 11 bases between them. The full variable domain, completed using reference TRBV5-6 and TRBJ1-2, is DAGVTQSPTHLIKTRGQQVTLRCSPKSGHDTVSWYQQALGQGPQFIFQYYEEEERQRGNFPDRFSGHQFPNYSSELNVNALLLGDSALYLCASSLSLASYGYTFGSGTRLTVV.

The chain joins TRBV7-8 to TRBJ1-1; TRBD1 is a possible D gene (6 bases). Germline-derived CDR1 and CDR2 are SGHVS and FQNEAQ. This CDR3 region has 16 residues. V dropped 3 bases and J dropped 0 bases, with 14 bases sitting between them. The DNA for the CDR3 is TGTGCCAGCAGCTTGGGGGCGGGCAAGATGAACACTGAAGCTTTCTTT. Its protein is CASSLGAGKMNTEAFF.

The chain recombines TRBV29-1 with TRBJ2-1; 7 positions agree with TRBD1. CDR1 and CDR2 (germline): SQVTM, ANQGSEA. This CDR3 has 12 residues. After removal of 6 bases from V and 4 bases from J, the junction contained 3 bases not matched to a gene. The CDR3 is CSVRTGYNEQFF. The CDR3, as DNA: TGCAGCGTCAGGACAGGATACAATGAGCAGTTCTTC.

V gene TRBV18 combines with J gene TRBJ1-4; D is possibly TRBD1 (5 bases). The CDR3 has 16 residues. Germline lookup yields CDR1 KGHSH and CDR2 LQKENI. V was shortened by 5 bases and J by 0 bases, with 13 bases between the two germline ends. CDR3 loop: CASSRGNPSTNEKLFF. CDR3 nucleotides: TGTGCCAGCTCAAGGGGTAACCCCTCAACTAATGAAAAACTGTTTTTT.

The rearrangement uses TRBV30 and TRBJ1-4, with D unclear. V lost 3 bases to trimming and J lost 8 bases, with 13 bases between them. CDR3 length: 13 amino acids. Germline V gene lookup returns CDR1 GTSNPN and CDR2 SVGIG (reference sequence). In DNA form, the CDR3 reads TGTGCCTGGAGGTCGGCCGGCGGCGAAAAACTGTTTTTT. Encoded protein: CAWRSAGGEKLFF.

The V gene is TRBV25-1, the J gene TRBJ2-3; 7 nucleotides agree with TRBD1. CDR1 is MGHDK, CDR2 SYGVNS, per germline. This CDR3 region has 15 residues. With V trimmed by 8 bases and J by 1 base, 9 bases remained unmatched. The CDR3 protein is CASSKQGSGTDTQYF. The CDR3 DNA sequence: TGTGCCAGCTCCAAACAGGGGTCAGGCACAGATACGCAGTATTTT.

The CDR3 sequence: CSASTGFSYEQYF. In DNA form, the CDR3 reads TGCAGTGCCAGTACAGGGTTTTCCTACGAGCAGTACTTC. The chain is built from TRBV20-1 and TRBJ2-7, with a possible D match to TRBD1 (6 bases). The CDR3 consists of 13 residues. Looked up from germline, CDR1 is DFQATT and CDR2 is SNEGSKA (reference sequence). Trimming cost V 6 bases and J 1 base, with 13 bases left between them.

The sample holds a few counts of this clone. This chain joins TRBV15 and TRBJ2-7; D not certain. Germline CDR1 reads LNHNV; CDR2 reads YYDKDF (reference sequence). The CDR3 is 14 residues long. Trimming took off 0 bases at V and 1 base at J, with 7 bases between the two ends. CDR3 DNA: TGTGCCACCAGCAGAGACATAGAGTCCTACGAGCAGTACTTC. Translated, it gives CATSRDIESYEQYF.

This chain joins TRBV9 and TRBJ2-1, with TRBD1 as a possible D gene (5 bases). The V and J ends lost 3 bases and 1 base respectively, with 11 bases between them. The CDR3 runs to 15 residues. The germline V gene encodes CDR1 SGDLS and CDR2 YYNGEE. CDR3: CASSATVASYNEQFF. The CDR3 DNA reads as TGTGCCAGCAGCGCGACAGTGGCGTCCTACAATGAGCAGTTCTTC.

The chain has TRBV7-3 and TRBJ2-1; D might be TRBD2 (5 bases). The germline V gene has CDR1 SGHTA and CDR2 FQGTGA. CDR3 length: 14 amino acids. Trimming took off 2 bases at V and 3 bases at J, with 8 bases between the two ends. Written as DNA, the CDR3 is TGTGCCAGCAGCTTATTCGGGGACTACAATGAGCAGTTCTTC. Translating it yields CASSLFGDYNEQFF.

V and J are TRBV28 and TRBJ2-7; TRBD2 agrees at 7 bases. There are 15 residues in the CDR3. Germline V gene lookup returns CDR1 MDHEN and CDR2 SYDVKM. Trimming removed 4 bases from V and 0 bases from J; junction bases left unmatched: 6. The CDR3 protein is CASSYPSGSSYEQYF. CDR3 DNA: TGTGCCAGCAGTTATCCTAGCGGAAGCTCCTACGAGCAGTACTTC.

The V call is TRBV7-9, the J call TRBJ2-5; TRBD1 aligns across 7 bases. Germline lookup yields CDR1 SEHNR and CDR2 FQNEAQ (reference sequence). The CDR3 loop spans 15 amino acids. V lost 4 bases to trimming and J lost 4 bases; unmatched junction nucleotides: 9. The chain's CDR3 is CASSSTTGIRETQYF. The DNA of the CDR3 is TGTGCCAGCAGCTCGACGACAGGGATTAGAGAGACCCAGTACTTC.

The rearrangement links TRBV27 to TRBJ2-5; a possible D gene is TRBD1 (6 bases). Trimming left V 8 bases short and J 2 bases short, with 12 bases between. The CDR3 runs to 13 residues. Germline-derived CDR1 and CDR2 are MNHEY and SMNVEV (reference sequence). The chain's CDR3 is CASRRTAQETQYF. The CDR3 DNA follows: TGTGCCAGCCGTCGGACAGCACAAGAGACCCAGTACTTC.

This clone was counted ten times or more. The chain uses TRBV5-5 and TRBJ2-7; maybe TRBD1 (6 bases). The CDR3 contains 14 residues. Germline V gene data show CDR1 as SGHKS and CDR2 as YYEKEE (reference sequence). V was trimmed by 6 bases and J by 1 base, leaving 14 bases between them. Written as DNA, the CDR3 is TGTGCCAGCACCGGATTACAGGGTTCCTACGAGCAGTACTTC. Its protein product is CASTGLQGSYEQYF.